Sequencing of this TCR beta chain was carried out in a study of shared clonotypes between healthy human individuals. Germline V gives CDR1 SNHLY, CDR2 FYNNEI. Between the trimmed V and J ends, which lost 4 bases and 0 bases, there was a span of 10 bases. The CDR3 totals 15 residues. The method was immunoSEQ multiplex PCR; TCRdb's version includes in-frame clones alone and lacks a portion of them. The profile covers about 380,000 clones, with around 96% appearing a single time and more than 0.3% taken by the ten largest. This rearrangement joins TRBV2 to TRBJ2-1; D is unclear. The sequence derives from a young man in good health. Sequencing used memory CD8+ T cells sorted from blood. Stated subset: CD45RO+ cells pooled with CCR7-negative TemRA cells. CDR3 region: CASSVGQSSYNEQFF. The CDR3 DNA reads TGTGCCAGCAGTGTCGGGCAGAGCTCCTACAATGAGCAGTTCTTC.